The rows below give T cell receptor beta chains drawn from one sample of a study of tumor and adjacent non-tumor tissue in lung cancer. TCRdb re-analysed the multiplex PCR reads in MiXCR, keeping a single row per CDR3 protein. The sample lists 75,000 to 90,000 distinct CDR3 sequences, around 80% occurring once. The specimen was distant non-tumor lung tissue. These TCRs come from a woman aged 45-65 years with non-small cell lung cancer. CDR3s include the opening cysteine and the closing phenylalanine or tryptophan. Fields, in order: V gene, clone size, D gene, J gene, CDR3 DNA, CDR3 protein. D genes are given only for firm matches. Clone sizes are given selectively: once, few, many, or a class where the clone is expanded.

TRBV6-1,.,.,TRBJ2-2,TGTGCCTCGAATAGGGGGAACGGATACACCGGGGAGCAGTTTTTT,CASNRGNGYTGEQFF
TRBV11-2,.,TRBD1,TRBJ2-1,TGTGCCAGCAACACCGGGACAGGGCACACCTGCGAGCAGTTCTTC,CASNTGTGHTCEQFF
TRBV28,.,.,TRBJ1-5,TGTGCCAACAGTAGGTATAGCAATCAGCCCCAGCATTTT,CANSRYSNQPQHF
TRBV6-1,.,.,TRBJ1-1,TGTGCCAGCAAGGGGGGGATACCCTCTGAAGCTTTCTTT,CASKGGIPSEAFF
TRBV6-2/TRBV6-3,.,TRBD1,TRBJ1-1,TGTGCCAGCCGCAGGGGACAGACTAAAGCTTTCTTT,CASRRGQTKAFF
TRBV6-2/TRBV6-3,.,TRBD2,TRBJ2-7,TGTGCCAGCAGTATCGGACTAGCGGGAGTAGACGAGCAGTGCTTC,CASSIGLAGVDEQCF
TRBV6-1,.,.,TRBJ2-7,TGTGGCAGCAACCTCGGGGCGGGACCTAAGTACGAGCAGTACTTC,CGSNLGAGPKYEQYF
TRBV14,.,.,TRBJ2-7,TGTGCCAGCAGCCAAGATGGGCGGGTAGCCAAGACGGCGCCCTACGAGCATTATTTC,CASSQDGRVAKTAPYEHYF
TRBV28,.,.,TRBJ1-5,TGTGCCAGCTCCCCCAGGTGGAGGGGCGATCAGCCCCAGCATTTT,CASSPRWRGDQPQHF
TRBV7-9,once,.,TRBJ2-1,TGTGCCATCAGCTTCCTTCTCGGGGAGCAGTTCTTC,CAISFLLGEQFF
TRBV24-1,.,.,TRBJ2-2,TGTGCCACCAGTGATTTCCGATCGGCGGGAAGGAACCCCGGGGAGCTGTTTTTT,CATSDFRSAGRNPGELFF
TRBV5-1,many,.,TRBJ2-1,TGCGCCAGCAGTGGGGAATATGAGCAGTTCTTC,CASSGEYEQFF
TRBV4-1,many,.,TRBJ2-3,TGCGCCAGCAGCCAAGTGCCGGGAGACGCTACTAGCACAGATACGCAGTATTTT,CASSQVPGDATSTDTQYF